These T cell receptor beta chains were read from a single sample in a study of blood T cell repertoires in COVID-19. Using immunoSEQ multiplex PCR, the repertoire was profiled, and TCRdb retains in-frame clones only, with some absent. The table lists a few hundred thousand clones, about four fifths of them singletons, with 1.5% to 1.7% in the top ten. Sequencing input: peripheral blood. These receptor sequences come from a woman in her thirties or forties who had recovered from COVID-19. Both conserved end residues are part of each CDR3. Fields, in order: V gene, clone size, J gene, D gene, CDR3 protein, CDR3 DNA. A D gene is named only where the DNA matches it firmly. The size entry is marked missing in some rows and otherwise reads once, few, many or a size class.

v_gene: TRBV28; abundance: once; j_gene: TRBJ1-1; d_gene: NA; CDR3aa: CASSTAKRGWNTEAFF; CDR3nt: TGTGCCAGCAGTACAGCGAAGCGGGGGTGGAACACTGAAGCTTTCTTT
v_gene: TRBV3-1/TRBV3-2; abundance: NA; j_gene: TRBJ1-2; d_gene: NA; CDR3aa: CASSQRLSSYGYTF; CDR3nt: TGTGCCAGCAGCCAAAGACTATCCTCCTATGGCTACACCTTC
v_gene: TRBV30; abundance: NA; j_gene: TRBJ2-7; d_gene: NA; CDR3aa: CAWSVGGAMSYEQYF; CDR3nt: TGTGCCTGGAGTGTAGGGGGGGCTATGTCCTACGAGCAGTACTTC
v_gene: TRBV7-9; abundance: NA; j_gene: TRBJ1-4; d_gene: NA; CDR3aa: CASSSEIEEGEKLFF; CDR3nt: TGTGCCAGCAGCTCCGAAATAGAGGAGGGAGAAAAACTGTTTTTT
v_gene: TRBV7-9; abundance: once; j_gene: TRBJ2-4; d_gene: TRBD1; CDR3aa: CASGAGTGVAGEKNIQYF; CDR3nt: TGTGCCAGCGGGGCCGGGACAGGGGTTGCGGGGGAAAAAAACATTCAGTACTTC
v_gene: TRBV10-3; abundance: NA; j_gene: TRBJ1-2; d_gene: NA; CDR3aa: CAIRGHELDYGYTF; CDR3nt: TGTGCCATCAGGGGACATGAACTGGACTATGGCTACACCTTC
v_gene: TRBV10-3; abundance: NA; j_gene: TRBJ2-1; d_gene: TRBD2; CDR3aa: CAISEGSGEYNEQFF; CDR3nt: TGTGCCATCAGTGAAGGAAGCGGGGAGTACAATGAGCAGTTCTTC
v_gene: TRBV7-9; abundance: NA; j_gene: TRBJ1-6; d_gene: NA; CDR3aa: CASSSLGRGNSPLHF; CDR3nt: TGTGCCAGCAGCTCCCTCGGCAGGGGTAATTCACCCCTCCACTTT
v_gene: TRBV19; abundance: NA; j_gene: TRBJ2-7; d_gene: TRBD1; CDR3aa: CASSPGRGPKQYF; CDR3nt: TGTGCCAGTAGTCCGGGCAGGGGGCCGAAACAGTACTTC
v_gene: TRBV2; abundance: NA; j_gene: TRBJ2-1; d_gene: TRBD1; CDR3aa: CASSGDSTNEQFF; CDR3nt: TGTGCCAGCAGTGGGGACAGTACCAATGAGCAGTTCTTC
v_gene: TRBV29-1; abundance: NA; j_gene: TRBJ2-5; d_gene: TRBD2; CDR3aa: CSVPLAGGRETQYF; CDR3nt: TGCAGCGTTCCCCTAGCGGGGGGCCGGGAGACCCAGTACTTC
v_gene: TRBV6-5; abundance: NA; j_gene: TRBJ2-7; d_gene: TRBD1; CDR3aa: CASSYLGAGGGYEQYF; CDR3nt: TGTGCCAGCAGTTACCTCGGGGCAGGGGGTGGCTACGAGCAGTACTTC
v_gene: TRBV5-6; abundance: once; j_gene: TRBJ1-2; d_gene: NA; CDR3aa: CASSPRVRARYGYTF; CDR3nt: TGTGCCAGCAGCCCCCGTGTGAGGGCGCGGTATGGCTACACCTTC
v_gene: TRBV27; abundance: NA; j_gene: TRBJ1-2; d_gene: NA; CDR3aa: CASSFKASGGYTF; CDR3nt: TGTGCCAGCAGTTTTAAAGCGTCGGGGGGCTACACCTTC
v_gene: TRBV5-8; abundance: once; j_gene: TRBJ1-4; d_gene: NA; CDR3aa: CASSQGGATNEKLFF; CDR3nt: TGTGCCAGCAGCCAAGGGGGGGCAACTAATGAAAAACTGTTTTTT
v_gene: TRBV6-1; abundance: NA; j_gene: TRBJ2-3; d_gene: NA; CDR3aa: CASSEGEVRSTQYF; CDR3nt: TGTGCCAGCAGTGAAGGCGAGGTTCGCAGCACGCAGTATTTT
v_gene: TRBV7-2; abundance: NA; j_gene: TRBJ2-7; d_gene: NA; CDR3aa: CASSPPTGNNEQYF; CDR3nt: TGTGCCAGCAGCCCCCCGACAGGAAACAACGAGCAGTACTTC
v_gene: TRBV2; abundance: NA; j_gene: TRBJ1-5; d_gene: NA; CDR3aa: CASSGVIRGGTHQPQHF; CDR3nt: TGTGCCAGCAGTGGAGTAATAAGAGGAGGGACGCATCAGCCCCAGCATTTT
v_gene: TRBV7-9; abundance: NA; j_gene: TRBJ1-2; d_gene: NA; CDR3aa: CASSQDSSSGGYTF; CDR3nt: TGTGCCAGCAGCCAGGATTCCTCGTCTGGGGGCTACACCTTC
v_gene: TRBV30; abundance: NA; j_gene: TRBJ1-1; d_gene: NA; CDR3aa: CACHSLGTEAFF; CDR3nt: TGTGCCTGTCACTCCCTCGGGACTGAAGCTTTCTTT
v_gene: TRBV28; abundance: NA; j_gene: TRBJ1-2; d_gene: NA; CDR3aa: CASSPTVGYTF; CDR3nt: TGTGCCAGCAGTCCTACGGTCGGCTACACCTTC
v_gene: TRBV27; abundance: NA; j_gene: TRBJ2-7; d_gene: NA; CDR3aa: CASSLTDSYEQYF; CDR3nt: TGTGCCAGCAGTTTAACGGACAGCTACGAGCAGTACTTC
v_gene: TRBV7-8; abundance: once; j_gene: TRBJ1-1; d_gene: NA; CDR3aa: CASSRFGEIEAFF; CDR3nt: TGTGCCAGCAGCCGTTTCGGGGAGATTGAAGCTTTCTTT
v_gene: TRBV5-1; abundance: NA; j_gene: TRBJ2-3; d_gene: TRBD2; CDR3aa: CASSGISGVSTDTQYF; CDR3nt: TGCGCCAGCAGCGGCATTAGCGGGGTCAGCACAGATACGCAGTATTTT
v_gene: TRBV18; abundance: NA; j_gene: TRBJ2-7; d_gene: TRBD1; CDR3aa: CASSPPGQGSYEQYF; CDR3nt: TGTGCCAGCTCACCCCCGGGACAGGGGTCCTACGAGCAGTACTTC
v_gene: TRBV15; abundance: NA; j_gene: TRBJ2-2; d_gene: TRBD1; CDR3aa: CATRGFTGAHGATGELFF; CDR3nt: TGTGCCACCAGAGGTTTCACAGGGGCACATGGAGCCACCGGGGAGCTGTTTTTT
v_gene: TRBV20-1; abundance: NA; j_gene: TRBJ2-5; d_gene: TRBD2; CDR3aa: CSASVTSGPYF; CDR3nt: TGCAGTGCTAGTGTGACTAGCGGCCCGTACTTC
v_gene: TRBV19; abundance: NA; j_gene: TRBJ1-1; d_gene: TRBD1; CDR3aa: CASSISGTGNTEAFF; CDR3nt: TGTGCCAGTAGTATATCCGGGACAGGGAACACTGAAGCTTTCTTT
v_gene: TRBV4-1; abundance: NA; j_gene: TRBJ1-2; d_gene: NA; CDR3aa: CASSQVTPASSRGYTF; CDR3nt: TGCGCCAGCAGCCAAGTCACCCCAGCGTCGTCGCGAGGCTACACCTTC
v_gene: TRBV6-5; abundance: NA; j_gene: TRBJ1-1; d_gene: NA; CDR3aa: CASTIAGRTEAFF; CDR3nt: TGTGCCAGCACCATCGCAGGAAGAACTGAAGCTTTCTTT
v_gene: TRBV27; abundance: NA; j_gene: TRBJ2-1; d_gene: NA; CDR3aa: CASSSTAEQFF; CDR3nt: TGTGCCAGCAGTTCGACAGCGGAGCAGTTCTTC
v_gene: TRBV28; abundance: NA; j_gene: TRBJ2-7; d_gene: NA; CDR3aa: CASSIFRGATGEQYF; CDR3nt: TGTGCCAGCAGTATATTCAGGGGGGCGACGGGCGAGCAGTACTTC
v_gene: TRBV29-1; abundance: NA; j_gene: TRBJ1-3; d_gene: NA; CDR3aa: CSVVLQTSGNTIYF; CDR3nt: TGCAGCGTTGTCCTACAGACCTCTGGAAACACCATATATTTT
v_gene: TRBV4-1; abundance: NA; j_gene: TRBJ1-5; d_gene: NA; CDR3aa: CASSQDAGGNQPQHF; CDR3nt: TGCGCCAGCAGCCAAGATGCAGGGGGCAATCAGCCCCAGCATTTT
v_gene: TRBV7-2; abundance: NA; j_gene: TRBJ1-2; d_gene: NA; CDR3aa: CASSPRVEDRASNNYGYTF; CDR3nt: TGTGCCAGCAGCCCCAGAGTAGAGGACAGAGCCTCAAATAACTATGGCTACACCTTC
v_gene: TRBV6-5; abundance: NA; j_gene: TRBJ2-3; d_gene: NA; CDR3aa: CASSYKRASTDTQYF; CDR3nt: TGTGCCAGCAGTTATAAGCGGGCGAGCACAGATACGCAGTATTTT
v_gene: TRBV3-1/TRBV3-2; abundance: NA; j_gene: TRBJ1-4; d_gene: NA; CDR3aa: CASSQFGGVNEKLFF; CDR3nt: TGTGCCAGCAGCCAATTCGGAGGAGTAAATGAAAAACTGTTTTTT
v_gene: TRBV6-5; abundance: NA; j_gene: TRBJ2-1; d_gene: TRBD2; CDR3aa: CASSYSMAGGQFF; CDR3nt: TGTGCCAGCAGTTACTCGATGGCGGGGGGGCAGTTCTTC
v_gene: TRBV5-4; abundance: once; j_gene: TRBJ2-1; d_gene: TRBD2; CDR3aa: CASQINIAGGRDNEQFF; CDR3nt: TGTGCCAGCCAAATAAATATAGCGGGGGGACGAGACAATGAGCAGTTCTTC
v_gene: TRBV6-5; abundance: few; j_gene: TRBJ1-5; d_gene: NA; CDR3aa: CASRMDRFSNQPQHF; CDR3nt: TGTGCCAGCAGGATGGACAGATTTAGCAATCAGCCCCAGCATTTT